This TCR beta chain was identified in a study of T cell responses to AZD1222 COVID-19 vaccine. In regard to this clone: Antigen: not known.

General observations from the study: The donor group comprised mostly white British people and more females; the analysis possibly underestimated clonal diversity. Two doses of AZD1222 preceded a rise in Spike-specific TCR breadth and depth. Samples come after the peak T cell response, not at day 14. Baseline testing showed seropositivity in only six or seven AZD1222 recipients.

The CDR3 is made up of 12 amino acids. V was clipped by 8 bases and J by 4 bases, with 8 bases between them. Germline V lookup: CDR1 MGHRA, CDR2 YSYEKL. Clones were read by immunoSEQ multiplex PCR, and TCRdb kept only the in-frame ones, dropping some. This table holds about 130,000 clones, over 85% found once. The TCR was taken from an adult who received the AZD1222 COVID-19 vaccine. Sequenced material: peripheral blood, taken 28 days after the second AZD1222 dose. The chain is built from TRBV4-1 and TRBJ2-2, with D unresolved. DNA for the CDR3: TGCGCCAGCCGATCCCCCACCGGGGAGCTGTTTTTT. This sequence encodes CASRSPTGELFF.